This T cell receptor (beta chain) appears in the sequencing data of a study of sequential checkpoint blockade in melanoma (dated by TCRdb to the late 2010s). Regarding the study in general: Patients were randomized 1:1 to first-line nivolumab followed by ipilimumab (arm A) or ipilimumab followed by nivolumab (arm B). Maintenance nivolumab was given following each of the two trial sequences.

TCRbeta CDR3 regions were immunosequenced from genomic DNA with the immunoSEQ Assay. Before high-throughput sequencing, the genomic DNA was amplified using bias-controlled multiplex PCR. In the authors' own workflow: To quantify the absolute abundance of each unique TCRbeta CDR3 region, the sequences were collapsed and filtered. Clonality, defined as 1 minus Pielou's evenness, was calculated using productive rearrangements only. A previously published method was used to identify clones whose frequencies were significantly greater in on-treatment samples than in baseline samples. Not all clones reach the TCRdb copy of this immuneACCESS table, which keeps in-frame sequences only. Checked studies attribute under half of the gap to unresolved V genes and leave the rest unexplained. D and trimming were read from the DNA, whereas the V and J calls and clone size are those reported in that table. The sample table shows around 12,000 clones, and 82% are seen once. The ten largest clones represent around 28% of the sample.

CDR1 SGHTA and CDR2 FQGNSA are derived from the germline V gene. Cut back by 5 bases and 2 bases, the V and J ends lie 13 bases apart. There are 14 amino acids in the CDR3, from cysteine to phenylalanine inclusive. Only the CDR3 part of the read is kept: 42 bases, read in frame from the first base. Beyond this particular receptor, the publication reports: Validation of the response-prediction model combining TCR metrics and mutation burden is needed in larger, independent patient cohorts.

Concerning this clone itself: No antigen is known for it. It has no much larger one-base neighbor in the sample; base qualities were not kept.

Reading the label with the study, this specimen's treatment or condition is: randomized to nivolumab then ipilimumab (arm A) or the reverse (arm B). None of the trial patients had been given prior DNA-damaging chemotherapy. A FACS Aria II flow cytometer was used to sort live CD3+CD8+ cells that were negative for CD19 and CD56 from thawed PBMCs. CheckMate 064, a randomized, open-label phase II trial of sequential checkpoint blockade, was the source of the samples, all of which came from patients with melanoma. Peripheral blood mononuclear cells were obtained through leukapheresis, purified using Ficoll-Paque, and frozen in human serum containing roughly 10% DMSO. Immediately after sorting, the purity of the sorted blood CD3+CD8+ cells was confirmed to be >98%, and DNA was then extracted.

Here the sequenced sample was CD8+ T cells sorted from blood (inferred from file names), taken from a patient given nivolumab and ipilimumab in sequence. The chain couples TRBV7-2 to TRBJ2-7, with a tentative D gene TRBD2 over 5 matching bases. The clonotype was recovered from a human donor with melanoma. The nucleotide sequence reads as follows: TGTGCCAGCAGCAACAAGGACTCGCCCTACGAGCAGTACTTC. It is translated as CASSNKDSPYEQYF.